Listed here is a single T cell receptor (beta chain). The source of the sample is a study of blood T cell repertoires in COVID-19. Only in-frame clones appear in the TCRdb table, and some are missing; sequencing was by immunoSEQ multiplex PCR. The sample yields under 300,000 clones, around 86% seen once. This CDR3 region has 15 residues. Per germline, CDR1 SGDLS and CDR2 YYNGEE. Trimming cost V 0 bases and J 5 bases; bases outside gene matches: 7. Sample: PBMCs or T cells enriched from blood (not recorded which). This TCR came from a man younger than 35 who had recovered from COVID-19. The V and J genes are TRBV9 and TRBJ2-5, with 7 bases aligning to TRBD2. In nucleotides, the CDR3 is TGTGCCAGCAGCGTAGGAGGGGAGGGTGATGAGACCCAGTACTTC. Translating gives CASSVGGEGDETQYF.